This section outlines one TCR beta chain sequence together with its context. The sample originates from a study of T cells in Graves' hyperthyroidism and ophthalmopathy. There were TCR beta CDR3 regions amplified from RNA transcripts. With the HTBI primer set, the TCR CDR3 went through a first round of RT-PCR. TCRdb redid the calling of the multiplex PCR reads with MiXCR, one entry per CDR3 protein. The sample consists of 500,000 to 750,000 distinct CDR3 sequences, about 43% of them appearing once. This CDR3 spans 15 amino acids. The germline CDR1 and CDR2 sequences are MNHEY and SVGAGI. V was cut by 2 bases and J by 2 bases, with 9 bases left in between.

The sample comprised peripheral blood or thyroid tissue (not recorded which). This clonotype was sampled from a woman younger than 30 with Graves' hyperthyroidism. The V gene is TRBV6-5, the J gene TRBJ2-2, with D hard to call. The CDR3 DNA reads TGTGCCAGCAGTTACCAAACACCAAACACCGGGGAGCTGTTTTTT. It specifies CASSYQTPNTGELFF.